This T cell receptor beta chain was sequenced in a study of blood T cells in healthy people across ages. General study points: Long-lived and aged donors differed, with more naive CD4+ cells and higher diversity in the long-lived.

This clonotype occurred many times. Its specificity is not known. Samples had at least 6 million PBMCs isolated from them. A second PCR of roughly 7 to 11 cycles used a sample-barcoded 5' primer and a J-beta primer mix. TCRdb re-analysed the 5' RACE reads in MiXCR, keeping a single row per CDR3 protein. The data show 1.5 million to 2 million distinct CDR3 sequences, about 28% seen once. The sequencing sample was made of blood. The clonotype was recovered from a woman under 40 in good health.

CDR3: CSVEEVWGGNTEAFF. The CDR3 DNA reads as TGCAGCGTTGAAGAGGTATGGGGAGGGAACACTGAAGCTTTCTTT. This chain links TRBV29-1 with TRBJ1-1; unclear D gene. Germline-derived CDR1 and CDR2 are SQVTM and ANQGSEA. The CDR3 runs to 15 residues. Trimming stripped 0 bases from V and 1 base from J, with 12 bases between.